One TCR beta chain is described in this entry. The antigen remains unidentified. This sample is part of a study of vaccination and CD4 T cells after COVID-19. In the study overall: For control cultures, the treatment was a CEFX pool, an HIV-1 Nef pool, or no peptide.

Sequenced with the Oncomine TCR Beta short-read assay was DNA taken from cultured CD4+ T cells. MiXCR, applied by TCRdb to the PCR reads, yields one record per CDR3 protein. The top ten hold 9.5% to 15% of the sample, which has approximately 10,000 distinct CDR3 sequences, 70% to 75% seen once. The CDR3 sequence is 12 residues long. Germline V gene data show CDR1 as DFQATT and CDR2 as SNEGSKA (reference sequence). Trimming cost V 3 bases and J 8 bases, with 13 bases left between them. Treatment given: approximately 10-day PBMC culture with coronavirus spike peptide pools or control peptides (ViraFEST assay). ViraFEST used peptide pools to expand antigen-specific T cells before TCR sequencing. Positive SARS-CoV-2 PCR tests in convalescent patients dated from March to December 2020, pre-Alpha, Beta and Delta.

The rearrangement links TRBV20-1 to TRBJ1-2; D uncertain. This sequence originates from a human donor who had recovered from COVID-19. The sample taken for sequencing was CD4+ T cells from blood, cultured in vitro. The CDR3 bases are TGCAGTGCTAGGGCAACGGCGGGGGGCTACACCTTC. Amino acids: CSARATAGGYTF.